Below are 17 T cell receptor beta chains sequenced from a single sample in a study of beta chain features in type 1 diabetes. The whole isolated RNA underwent reverse transcription, so sequencing captured expressed TCRB transcripts. Sequencing was performed with immunoSEQ multiplex PCR; in TCRdb, only in-frame clones are kept and a portion is missing. This sample carries approximately 60,000 clones, about three fifths of them seen once, and the ten largest clones take about 2%. Sequencing used Tregs from blood. These receptor sequences come from a woman aged 18 to 35 in good health.

The CDR3 sequence: CASSFLGGNTEAFF. In nucleotides, the CDR3 is TGTGCCAGCAGCTTTCTGGGGGGGAACACTGAAGCTTTCTTT. The chain couples TRBV7-9 to TRBJ1-1, with D maybe TRBD1 (5 bases). V was trimmed by 3 bases and J by 1 base, leaving 9 bases between them. This CDR3 region has 14 residues. Per the germline V gene, CDR1 is SEHNR and CDR2 is FQNEAQ (reference sequence). Combining the CDR3 with reference TRBV7-9 and TRBJ1-1 gives the whole variable domain DTGVSQNPRHKITKRGQNVTFRCDPISEHNRLYWYRQTLGQGPEFLTYFQNEAQLEKSRLLSDRFSAERPKGSFSTLEIQRTEQGDSAMYLCASSFLGGNTEAFFGQGTRLTVV.

The chain recombines TRBV4-1 with TRBJ1-5; TRBD1 matches 10 bases. CDR1 and CDR2 (germline): MGHRA, YSYEKL. The V gene end was trimmed by 7 bases and the J gene end by 4 bases; junction bases not matched to a gene: 10. The CDR3 spans 16 residues. CDR3 sequence reads: CASTTDGGQGNQPQHF. CDR3 nucleotides: TGCGCCAGCACTACAGATGGGGGACAGGGGAATCAGCCCCAGCATTTT.

In DNA, the CDR3 is TGTGCCATTCGGAAGGAGTGGGACACTGAAGCTTTCTTT. Its translation is CAIRKEWDTEAFF. V usage is TRBV19 and J usage is TRBJ1-1; D is uncertain. The CDR3 covers 13 residues. The ends were cut back, 10 bases at V and 3 bases at J, with 15 bases in the middle. Germline V CDR1 and CDR2: LNHDA, SQIVND (reference sequence). The variable domain in full, with the rest retrieved from reference TRBV19 and TRBJ1-1, is DGGITQSPKYLFRKEGQNVTLSCEQNLNHDAMYWYRQDPGQGLRLIYYSQIVNDFQKGDIAEGYSVSREKKESFPLTVTSAQKNPTAFYLCAIRKEWDTEAFFGQGTRLTVV.

This rearrangement joins TRBV6-1 to TRBJ2-7, with 9 bases aligning to TRBD1. This CDR3 is 14 amino acids long. CDR1 MNHNS and CDR2 SASEGT come from the germline V gene. J gave up 11 bases and V 7 bases, and 15 bases lay outside the gene matches. The CDR3 nucleotides read TGTGCCAGCAAAGGGACAGGGAATAGTTTTGCGGAGTACTTC. Protein: CASKGTGNSFAEYF.

The V gene is TRBV19, the J gene TRBJ2-5, with D possibly TRBD1 on 6 matching bases. Germline assignment: CDR1 LNHDA and CDR2 SQIVND (reference sequence). The V end lost 5 bases, the J end lost 5 bases, and 18 bases lay between the germline ends. The CDR3 spans 15 residues. Here the CDR3 DNA reads TGTGCCAGTAGTCTCGTCGGACAGAGGGGGGAGACCCAGTACTTC. It translates to CASSLVGQRGETQYF.

The gene calls are TRBV27 and TRBJ2-2, with 7 bases aligning to TRBD2. CDR1 and CDR2 (germline): MNHEY, SMNVEV (reference sequence). The CDR3 loop spans 16 amino acids. The J segment lost 3 bases and the V segment lost 6 bases, leaving 10 bases of the junction unmatched. In DNA, the CDR3 is TGTGCCAGCAGGGGATTAGCGGGCGTGCACACCGGGGAGCTGTTTTTT. The encoded protein is CASRGLAGVHTGELFF.

This clone came up a few times. V and J are TRBV5-1 and TRBJ2-5; 9 nucleotides match TRBD1. The germline gives CDR1 SGHRS, CDR2 YFSETQ. There are 15 residues in the CDR3. Unmatched junction bases numbered 1, after V lost 0 bases and J lost 1 base. CDR3 in amino acids: CASSLETGGQETQYF. CDR3 bases: TGCGCCAGCAGCTTGGAGACAGGGGGCCAAGAGACCCAGTACTTC.

The chain joins TRBV7-2 to TRBJ2-2; no firm D call. Trimming removed 3 bases at V and 9 bases at J, with 11 bases between. Germline CDR1 is SGHTA and CDR2 is FQGNSA. The CDR3 extends over 13 amino acids. The CDR3 region is CASSLPPRWELFF. In DNA form, the CDR3 reads TGTGCCAGCAGCTTGCCCCCGCGGTGGGAGCTGTTTTTT. Complete variable domain (other parts from reference TRBV7-2 and TRBJ2-2): GAGVSQSPSNKVTEKGKDVELRCDPISGHTALYWYRQSLGQGLEFLIYFQGNSAPDKSGLPSDRFSAERTGGSVSTLTIQRTQQEDSAVYLCASSLPPRWELFFGEGSRLTVL.

V and J are TRBV18 and TRBJ2-7; TRBD1 matches at 7 bases. The V gene end was trimmed by 8 bases and the J gene end by 4 bases; junction bases not matched to a gene: 11. Germline V gives CDR1 KGHSH, CDR2 LQKENI. The CDR3 covers 14 residues. The CDR3, as DNA: TGTGCCAGCCAAGGGGTGGACAGGATTTACGAGCAGTACTTC. It codes for CASQGVDRIYEQYF.

This clone turned up a few times. The genes are TRBV7-2 and TRBJ1-2; D uncertain. Germline assignment: CDR1 SGHTA and CDR2 FQGNSA. Trimming left V 2 bases short and J 1 base short, with 11 bases between. The CDR3 is 15 amino acids. The CDR3 region has the DNA TGTGCCAGCAGCTTAAATCAGATCCTTAACTATGGCTACACCTTC. Amino acids: CASSLNQILNYGYTF.

This clone was observed once. The chain is built from TRBV2 and TRBJ1-5; D is possibly TRBD1 (6 bases). The germline gives CDR1 SNHLY, CDR2 FYNNEI. The germline V and J ends were trimmed by 4 bases and 6 bases, with 7 bases remaining between them. The CDR3 totals 12 residues. The CDR3 bases are TGTGCCAGCAGTGTAGGGGGTCAGCCCCAGCATTTT. Translated, it gives CASSVGGQPQHF.

The chain links TRBV19 to TRBJ1-1; D perhaps matches TRBD1 (5 bases). There are 17 residues in the CDR3. V lost 2 bases and J 4 bases, leaving 20 bases between the germline ends. Germline V gives CDR1 LNHDA, CDR2 SQIVND (reference sequence). In DNA, the CDR3 is TGTGCCAGTAGTATAACGGGGGGGGAGGCATTGCGCACTGAAGCTTTCTTT. The encoded protein is CASSITGGEALRTEAFF.

The chain is built from TRBV2 and TRBJ2-7; no definite D call. Germline V gene data show CDR1 as SNHLY and CDR2 as FYNNEI. The CDR3 covers 14 residues. Trimming pared 3 bases from V and 3 bases from J, leaving 12 bases between. The CDR3 DNA reads TGTGCCAGCAGTGAGGGCAGATCAAGCTACGAGCAGTACTTC. It specifies CASSEGRSSYEQYF.

This rearrangement joins TRBV28 to TRBJ2-1, with 8 positions matching TRBD2. V gave up 0 bases and J gave up 7 bases; unmatched junction bases: 5. This CDR3 spans 15 amino acids. Germline CDR1 reads MDHEN; CDR2 reads SYDVKM. The CDR3 DNA reads as TGTGCCAGCAGTTTATGGAGCGGGAGCCGGAATGAGCAGTTCTTC. Protein product: CASSLWSGSRNEQFF.

Details on this clone: The germline gene is not matched at one end of the junction; a read error may be the cause. CDR3 in DNA: TGTGCCTGGAGTGTACGGAGAATCCAAGGGACCCAGTACTTC. Encoded protein: CAWSVRRIQGTQYF. V is TRBV30 and J is TRBJ2-5; no clear D gene. Germline CDR1 GTSNPN, CDR2 SVGIG (reference sequence). The CDR3 contains 14 residues.

This clone has only one observation. The V call is TRBV6-1, the J call TRBJ1-5; D may be TRBD1 (5 bases). V was cut by 8 bases and J by 6 bases, with 14 bases left in between. Germline V lookup: CDR1 MNHNS, CDR2 SASEGT. The length of the CDR3 is 13 residues. CDR3 region: CASVIQGGQPQHF. CDR3 nucleotides: TGTGCCAGCGTAATCCAGGGCGGTCAGCCCCAGCATTTT.

The chain uses TRBV30 and TRBJ1-5; TRBD1 matches 7 bases. Trimming removed 5 bases from V and 6 bases from J; junction bases left unmatched: 7. CDR1 is GTSNPN, CDR2 SVGIG, per germline (reference sequence). The CDR3 runs to 13 residues. The DNA of the CDR3 is TGTGCCTGGGTGACAGGGTATGGTCAGCCCCAGCATTTT. Its protein is CAWVTGYGQPQHF.